These 27 T cell receptor beta chains were all obtained from the same sample, sequenced in a study of radiation and T cells in renal cell carcinoma. Time point meaning: blood 2 weeks post-SBRT. Regarding treatment: 15 Gy SBRT to primary tumor, nephrectomy 4 weeks later. Repertoires were generated with immunoSEQ multiplex PCR, while TCRdb's copy carries only in-frame clones and drops some. The sample holds 150,000 or so clones, about 91% seen once. The specimen comprised blood, sampled from a patient whose treatment included radiotherapy and nephrectomy. These receptors all stem from a woman aged 50 to 60 with renal cell carcinoma.

The chain has TRBV13 and TRBJ1-1; TRBD1 is a possible D gene (5 bases). V was clipped by 2 bases and J by 5 bases, with 9 bases between them. This CDR3 comprises 13 residues. Germline lookup yields CDR1 PRHDT and CDR2 FYEKMQ (reference sequence). The CDR3 protein is CASSLRAGTEAFF. CDR3 coding DNA: TGTGCCAGCAGCTTACGGGCAGGGACTGAAGCTTTCTTT.

CDR3 nucleotide sequence: TGTGCCAGCAGCACGTCCCGGGACAGGGGGCTAAAAGCTTTCTTT. Translation: CASSTSRDRGLKAFF. V gene TRBV5-4 combines with J gene TRBJ1-1, with 12 bases matching TRBD1. CDR1 SGHNT and CDR2 YYREEE come from the germline V gene (reference sequence). V was clipped by 4 bases and J by 9 bases; unmatched bases: 10. The CDR3 is 15 amino acids.

The rearrangement uses TRBV29-1 and TRBJ1-3; D not certain. In germline, CDR1 is SQVTM, CDR2 ANQGSEA. The CDR3 sequence is 15 residues long. Trimming shortened V by 1 base and J by 0 bases, and 10 bases separated the two germline ends. CDR3 region: CSVEGQVNSGNTIYF. Here the CDR3 DNA reads TGCAGCGTTGAAGGTCAGGTAAACTCTGGAAACACCATATATTTT.

The gene calls are TRBV7-2 and TRBJ2-2, with TRBD2 as a possible D gene (7 bases). Germline V CDR1 and CDR2: SGHTA, FQGNSA. The CDR3 covers 16 residues. V was trimmed by 5 bases and J by 1 base, leaving 14 bases between them. The CDR3 protein is CASSLRGGGNTGELFF. In nucleotides, the CDR3 is TGTGCCAGCAGCCTCAGGGGCGGGGGGAACACCGGGGAGCTGTTTTTT.

The chain has TRBV18 and TRBJ1-3; D is unresolved. Germline values: CDR1 KGHSH, CDR2 LQKENI. The length of the CDR3 is 16 residues. Deletions cut 0 bases from V and 0 bases from J, with 9 bases between. The CDR3 coding sequence is TGTGCCAGCTCACCACCGAACTCATACTCTGGAAACACCATATATTTT. As protein: CASSPPNSYSGNTIYF.

J is TRBJ2-3 and V is TRBV7-2; 12 bases agree with TRBD1. The CDR3 totals 16 residues. In germline, CDR1 is SGHTA, CDR2 FQGNSA. Unmatched junction bases numbered 4, after V lost 0 bases and J lost 6 bases. The CDR3 sequence: CASSLAGTGGLDTQYF. In DNA form, the CDR3 reads TGTGCCAGCAGCTTAGCCGGGACAGGGGGCTTGGATACGCAGTATTTT.

The J gene is TRBJ2-3, the V gene TRBV15; no clear D. Germline CDR1 reads LNHNV; CDR2 reads YYDKDF (reference sequence). CDR3 length: 16 amino acids. V was cut by 0 bases and J by 9 bases, with 19 bases left in between. CDR3 sequence reads: CATSRDKVFGDGTQYF. The CDR3 DNA reads as TGTGCCACCAGCAGAGATAAGGTGTTCGGCGACGGGACGCAGTATTTT.

This clone was counted a single time. The chain carries TRBV19 and TRBJ2-5, with TRBD2 matching 11 bases. Germline loops: CDR1 LNHDA, CDR2 SQIVND (reference sequence). The trim removed 6 bases at V and 5 bases at J, leaving 11 bases unmatched. The CDR3 consists of 16 residues. In DNA form, the CDR3 reads TGTGCCAGTAGCGCACTAGCGGGGGAACTTCGGGAGACCCAGTACTTC. This gives the protein CASSALAGELRETQYF.

The chain has TRBV6-1 and TRBJ2-7; D gene ambiguous. The V gene lost 6 bases and the J gene lost 0 bases, with 12 bases spanning the gap. This CDR3 is built from 14 residues. Germline loops: CDR1 MNHNS, CDR2 SASEGT. In nucleotides, the CDR3 is TGTGCCAGCAGGGGGTCTTACCCCTCCTACGAGCAGTACTTC. Translated, it gives CASRGSYPSYEQYF.

The count of this clone is one. The chain carries TRBV7-9 and TRBJ2-3; 7 bases agree with TRBD1. Germline loops: CDR1 SEHNR, CDR2 FQNEAQ (reference sequence). This CDR3 has 17 amino acids. V trimming: 1 base; J trimming: 6 bases; junction bases outside the gene matches: 13. The CDR3 reads CASSLVSGTDAHDTQYF. The CDR3 coding sequence is TGTGCCAGCAGCTTAGTTTCCGGGACAGACGCACATGATACGCAGTATTTT.

This clone was counted only a few times. The chain carries TRBV18 and TRBJ1-1, with a tentative D call TRBD1 (5 bases). Trimming cost V 2 bases and J 6 bases, with 10 bases left between them. Germline V lookup: CDR1 KGHSH, CDR2 LQKENI. CDR3 length: 13 residues. The CDR3: CASSPGRAAEAFF. The CDR3 DNA is TGTGCCAGCTCACCAGGCAGGGCCGCTGAAGCTTTCTTT.

Worth noting for this clone: Additional DNA sequences in this sample encode the identical CDR3. The DNA of the CDR3 is TGTGCCAGCTCACCAGACAGGGGTTATGGCTACACCTTC. The encoded protein is CASSPDRGYGYTF. The chain employs TRBV18 and TRBJ1-2, with 8 nucleotides matching TRBD1. Trimming at V came to 2 bases and at J to 5 bases, leaving 1 base not matched to a gene. In germline, CDR1 is KGHSH, CDR2 LQKENI. CDR3 length: 13 amino acids.

This chain uses TRBV5-5 with TRBJ2-7; D might be TRBD2 (7 bases). The CDR3 loop spans 14 amino acids. Looked up from germline, CDR1 is SGHKS and CDR2 is YYEKEE (reference sequence). V shed 4 bases and J shed 6 bases, with 17 bases lying between them. The CDR3 spells CASSPLGGDAEQYF. In DNA form, the CDR3 reads TGTGCCAGCAGCCCCTTAGGGGGGGATGCCGAGCAGTACTTC. The whole variable domain, remainder taken from reference TRBV5-5 and TRBJ2-7, is DAGVTQSPTHLIKTRGQQVTLRCSPISGHKSVSWYQQVLGQGPQFIFQYYEKEERGRGNFPDRFSARQFPNYSSELNVNALLLGDSALYLCASSPLGGDAEQYFGPGTRLTVT.

The rearrangement joins TRBV2 to TRBJ1-5; 9 bases fit TRBD1. The CDR3 contains 15 residues. The V segment lost 4 bases and the J segment 1 base; nucleotides outside the gene matches: 2. From germline, CDR1 is SNHLY and CDR2 FYNNEI. CDR3 sequence: CASSVTGGSNQPQHF. DNA of the CDR3: TGTGCCAGCAGTGTAACAGGGGGCAGCAATCAGCCCCAGCATTTT.

V is TRBV5-1 and J is TRBJ2-1; D gene unclear. This CDR3 contains 13 residues. Germline V gene lookup returns CDR1 SGHRS and CDR2 YFSETQ. V gave up 0 bases and J gave up 7 bases, with 8 bases separating them. The CDR3 DNA is TGCGCCAGCAGCTTGGGACTTGGTAATGAGCAGTTCTTC. This codes for CASSLGLGNEQFF.

The chain carries TRBV6-5 and TRBJ1-2; unclear D gene. Trimming left V 0 bases short and J 4 bases short, with 9 bases between. Germline values: CDR1 MNHEY, CDR2 SVGAGI. This CDR3 contains 14 residues. In DNA form, the CDR3 reads TGTGCCAGCAGTTACTCCGGGGTTGCCTATGGCTACACCTTC. Translated, it gives CASSYSGVAYGYTF.

In its sample, this clone was seen once. This chain connects TRBV6-6 to TRBJ1-1; D remains ambiguous. CDR1 MNHNY and CDR2 SVGAGI come from the germline V gene (reference sequence). V was shortened by 6 bases and J by 1 base, with 9 bases between the two germline ends. The CDR3 covers 13 residues. The chain's CDR3 is CASRDRGNTEAFF. The CDR3 DNA is TGTGCCAGCAGGGACCGGGGGAACACTGAAGCTTTCTTT.

The J gene is TRBJ1-1, the V gene TRBV6-5; D is uncertain. Germline CDR1 is MNHEY and CDR2 is SVGAGI. Trimming cost V 8 bases and J 1 base, with 8 bases left between them. The CDR3 runs 12 residues. In DNA, the CDR3 is TGTGCCAGCGTCGGTCCGAACACTGAAGCTTTCTTT. Translated: CASVGPNTEAFF.

V usage is TRBV4-3 and J usage is TRBJ1-1; perhaps TRBD1 as D (6 bases). The CDR3 is 19 residues long. Per germline, CDR1 LGHNA and CDR2 YSLEER. V lost 0 bases to trimming and J lost 0 bases, with 20 bases between them. As DNA, the CDR3 is TGCGCCAGCAGCCAAGATGAAAGGCAGGGAGGGGGAGTGAACACTGAAGCTTTCTTT. Translation: CASSQDERQGGGVNTEAFF.

The rearrangement uses TRBV6-6 and TRBJ2-7, with a tentative D call TRBD1 (6 bases). Germline CDR1 reads MNHNY; CDR2 reads SVGAGI (reference sequence). The CDR3 contains 15 residues. Trimming took off 4 bases at V and 0 bases at J, with 13 bases between the two ends. The CDR3 DNA follows: TGTGCCAGCAGTTCTAAGACAGGCGCCTCCTACGAGCAGTACTTC. Amino acid sequence: CASSSKTGASYEQYF.

J is TRBJ2-3 and V is TRBV6-1; maybe TRBD1 (5 bases). This CDR3 contains 16 residues. The germline V and J ends were trimmed by 2 bases and 6 bases, with 18 bases remaining between them. Germline CDR1 reads MNHNS; CDR2 reads SASEGT. The CDR3 coding sequence is TGTGCCAGCAGTGAATTTGAGACAGCTTCGTGGGATACGCAGTATTTT. It is translated as CASSEFETASWDTQYF.

This chain joins TRBV5-1 and TRBJ1-1, with D tentatively TRBD1 (6 bases). The CDR3 loop spans 14 amino acids. Germline assignment: CDR1 SGHRS and CDR2 YFSETQ. Trimming left V 1 base short and J 5 bases short, with 12 bases between. The CDR3 loop is CASSLYQGRTEAFF. The CDR3, as DNA: TGCGCCAGCAGCTTGTATCAGGGGCGGACTGAAGCTTTCTTT.

This rearrangement joins TRBV5-4 to TRBJ2-7, with 11 bases fitting TRBD2. The CDR3 consists of 17 residues. In germline, CDR1 is SGHNT, CDR2 YYREEE (reference sequence). V gave up 2 bases and J gave up 0 bases; unmatched junction bases: 7. CDR3 in amino acids: CASSFTSGGTSSYEQYF. The CDR3 nucleotides are TGTGCCAGCAGCTTTACTAGCGGGGGTACGAGCTCCTACGAGCAGTACTTC. The full variable domain, rest sourced from reference TRBV5-4 and TRBJ2-7, is ETGVTQSPTHLIKTRGQQVTLRCSSQSGHNTVSWYQQALGQGPQFIFQYYREEENGRGNFPPRFSGLQFPNYSSELNVNALELDDSALYLCASSFTSGGTSSYEQYFGPGTRLTVT.

The V and J genes are TRBV5-1 and TRBJ2-5; no firm D call. Per germline, CDR1 SGHRS and CDR2 YFSETQ. The CDR3 length is 13 residues. Trimming cost V 0 bases and J 2 bases, with 5 bases left between them. The CDR3: CASSLARQETQYF. The CDR3 DNA follows: TGCGCCAGCAGCTTGGCCCGGCAAGAGACCCAGTACTTC.

V gene TRBV7-9 combines with J gene TRBJ2-1; weak D call: TRBD2 (6 bases). Trimming left V 5 bases short and J 5 bases short, with 16 bases between. Germline assignment: CDR1 SEHNR and CDR2 FQNEAQ (reference sequence). This CDR3 comprises 15 residues. This CDR3 reads CASSLLARGHNEQFF. The CDR3 bases are TGTGCCAGCAGCCTACTAGCTCGTGGACACAATGAGCAGTTCTTC.

This clone was counted a single time. The J gene is TRBJ2-3, the V gene TRBV12-5; TRBD2 aligns across 9 bases. The junction had 4 bases not matched to a gene; V was cut back by 0 bases and J by 0 bases. CDR3 length: 17 amino acids. Germline loops: CDR1 LGHNT, CDR2 FRNRAP. The CDR3 bases are TGTGCTAGTGGTTTGGTTCTAGCGGGGATAAGCACAGATACGCAGTATTTT. Translation: CASGLVLAGISTDTQYF.

The genes are TRBV14 and TRBJ1-2, with a possible D match to TRBD1 (5 bases). The CDR3 contains 16 residues. Germline V lookup: CDR1 SGHDN, CDR2 FVKESK. Trimming removed 0 bases from V and 8 bases from J, with 19 bases in between. Here the CDR3 DNA reads TGTGCCAGCAGCCAAGATCTTTACGGGGGGATCTTCGGCTACACCTTC. It yields the protein CASSQDLYGGIFGYTF.